Here is one T cell receptor (beta chain) with its context. Only one count was recorded for this clone. Its antigen target is currently unknown. Base qualities are missing; no much larger clone stands one base away. Libraries were constructed by the immunoSEQ multiplex PCR assay. Under the source paper's analysis protocol: A statistical classification framework was developed to diagnose cytomegalovirus status using the catalog of TCR beta chain sequences. Not all clones reach the TCRdb copy of this immuneACCESS table, which keeps in-frame sequences only. Checked studies attribute under half of the gap to unresolved V genes and leave the rest unexplained. D and trimming were read from the DNA, whereas the V and J calls and clone size are those reported in that table. For this sample the table gives about 120,000 clones, of which over 75% were detected only once. The top ten clonotypes cover approximately 2.3% of the sample.

The donors belonged to the validation cohort of about 120 subjects, which was separate from the roughly 700-subject first cohort. These data belong to a study of cytomegalovirus exposure and HLA in healthy donors (dated by TCRdb to about 2017). The study in broad terms: According to a later analysis, one platform produced both the 120 validation repertoires and the 620 or so repertoires of the first cohort. The study aimed to test whether signatures of past pathogen exposure could be identified by cataloging public T cell receptors. A separate validation cohort of 100 to 150 different subjects was used in addition to the roughly 640-subject first cohort. To predict cytomegalovirus infection status, the study combined high-throughput TCR immunosequencing, statistical association of individual TCRs with disease status, and machine learning. Broader findings and caveats from the paper: The classifier was reported to diagnose cytomegalovirus status with high specificity and sensitivity in both the original cohort and the validation cohort. The study gave a list of 150 to 200 TCR beta chains associated with cytomegalovirus. While some public TCRs were present in many individuals, most TCR sequences turned up only very rarely across donors. The validation cohort had no HLA typing available for a later analysis, so co-occurrence within that cohort was assessed over all 130 or so repertoires. A later analysis found that TCRs clustered in the first cohort also tended to co-occur in the 95 to 150 validation repertoires, with 94% of cluster scores above 0. In vitro tests confirmed that a few of the cytomegalovirus-associated TCR beta chains recognize cytomegalovirus antigens. The authors suggested that the approach could potentially be generalized to other disease states and immunological phenotypes.

V loses 5 bases of germline sequence and J loses 10 bases, and the interval between the two ends is 12 bases. CDR1 SGHTA and CDR2 FQGNSA are derived from the germline V gene. Spanning cysteine to phenylalanine, the CDR3 consists of 12 amino acids. Just the 36-base CDR3 DNA is kept, in frame starting at base 1. This receptor was taken from a woman in her 30s in good health and CMV-seronegative. Here the chain combines TRBV7-2 and TRBJ2-1; 5 matching bases give a weak D call of TRBD1. The sequenced material came from PBMCs. The encoded CDR3 is CASSKGVGEQFF. The DNA is as follows: TGTGCCAGCAGCAAAGGGGTAGGGGAGCAGTTCTTC.